Presented here are 15 T cell receptor beta chains from one specimen sequenced in a study of cytomegalovirus exposure and HLA in healthy donors. The PCR had 60 Vbeta and 13 Jbeta primers. TCRdb's table, derived via immunoSEQ multiplex PCR, lists solely in-frame clones and lacks some. The sample's table shows tens of thousands of clones. The specimen sequenced was PBMCs. All receptors derive from a woman in her thirties or forties in good health and CMV-seronegative.

The V call is TRBV7-6, the J call TRBJ2-3; the D is unclear. The CDR3 has 14 residues. The V and J ends lost 1 base and 4 bases respectively, with 9 bases between them. Germline CDR1 is SGHVS and CDR2 is FNYEAQ. CDR3 region: CASSLGAPPDTQYF. CDR3 DNA sequence: TGTGCCAGCAGCTTAGGCGCTCCCCCAGATACGCAGTATTTT.

The chain joins TRBV4-2 to TRBJ2-3, with 13 bases lining up with TRBD2. The V and J ends lost 6 bases and 1 base, in that order; junction bases with no gene match: 4. The CDR3 is 16 residues long. Germline V gene lookup returns CDR1 LGHNA and CDR2 YNFKEQ. The CDR3 coding sequence is TGTGCCAGCAGACCAGGACTAGCGGGAGGCACAGATACGCAGTATTTT. Translation: CASRPGLAGGTDTQYF.

The V gene is TRBV10-3, the J gene TRBJ2-3; TRBD2 aligns across 8 bases. CDR3 length: 13 residues. Germline V lookup: CDR1 ENHRY, CDR2 SYGVKD. V dropped 11 bases and J dropped 2; count of bases not matched to a gene: 6. The CDR3 nucleotides are TGTGCCCTCTCGCGGGAGGCCACAGATACGCAGTATTTT. This encodes CALSREATDTQYF.

J is TRBJ1-2 and V is TRBV7-9; 7 bases agree with TRBD1. Germline CDR1 reads SEHNR; CDR2 reads FQNEAQ (reference sequence). V shed 5 bases and J 4 bases; nucleotides not matched to a gene: 10. This CDR3 spans 15 amino acids. CDR3 residues: CASSPPGTAPYGYTF. CDR3 coding DNA: TGTGCCAGCAGCCCCCCCGGGACAGCCCCCTATGGCTACACCTTC.

CDR3 bases: TGTGCCAGCAGCTTAGCCGGGAACACTGAAGCTTTCTTT. This translates into CASSLAGNTEAFF. The rearrangement joins TRBV11-2 to TRBJ1-1, with unresolved D. The CDR3 has 13 amino acids. V lost 1 base and J lost 1, with 4 bases in between. Germline V gives CDR1 SGHAT, CDR2 FQNNGV. The whole variable domain, remainder taken from reference TRBV11-2 and TRBJ1-1, is EAGVAQSPRYKIIEKRQSVAFWCNPISGHATLYWYQQILGQGPKLLIQFQNNGVVDDSQLPKDRFSAERLKGVDSTLKIQPAKLEDSAVYLCASSLAGNTEAFFGQGTRLTVV.

The chain joins TRBV29-1 to TRBJ2-7, with 11 bases matching TRBD2. The ends lost 7 bases at V and 4 bases at J; junction bases unmatched: 6. Germline V gene data show CDR1 as SQVTM and CDR2 as ANQGSEA. The CDR3 loop spans 13 amino acids. The CDR3 sequence is CSARLAGRYEQYF. The CDR3 DNA reads TGCAGCGCCCGACTAGCGGGAAGGTACGAGCAGTACTTC.

The chain is built from TRBV9 and TRBJ2-7, with a possible D match to TRBD1 (6 bases). V was clipped by 4 bases and J by 4 bases, with 12 bases between them. The CDR3 consists of 13 residues. In germline, CDR1 is SGDLS, CDR2 YYNGEE. The CDR3 loop reads CASSSPGQYEQYF. The CDR3 DNA follows: TGTGCCAGCAGCTCGCCGGGACAATACGAGCAGTACTTC.

The chain recombines TRBV4-2 with TRBJ2-7, with 11 bases matching TRBD2. V was pared by 0 bases and J by 3 bases, with 10 bases of the junction left unmatched. CDR1 and CDR2 from the germline V gene are LGHNA and YNFKEQ. The length of the CDR3 is 18 residues. CDR3 region: CASSQEGLAAVGGYEQYF. The CDR3, as DNA: TGTGCCAGCAGCCAAGAGGGACTAGCGGCTGTCGGAGGCTACGAGCAGTACTTC.

This chain uses TRBV29-1 with TRBJ2-2; 10 bases are shared with TRBD2. The CDR3 consists of 15 residues. CDR1 SQVTM and CDR2 ANQGSEA come from the germline V gene. The V segment lost 7 bases and the J segment 8 bases; nucleotides outside the gene matches: 13. The DNA of the CDR3 is TGCAGCGCCATAGTGGTCCTAGCGGGAGCAGGGGAGCTGTTTTTT. Encoded protein: CSAIVVLAGAGELFF.

The chain carries TRBV7-9 and TRBJ1-2; D is perhaps TRBD1 (5 bases). Germline loops: CDR1 SEHNR, CDR2 FQNEAQ (reference sequence). Trimming shortened V by 7 bases and J by 1 base, and 16 bases separated the two germline ends. The CDR3 extends over 15 amino acids. CDR3 region: CASTQGRTNNYGYTF. As DNA, the CDR3 is TGTGCCAGCACCCAGGGCAGAACTAATAACTATGGCTACACCTTC.

This sequence joins TRBV27 and TRBJ2-7; TRBD1 agrees at 11 bases. CDR3 size: 13 residues. Germline V CDR1 and CDR2: MNHEY, SMNVEV (reference sequence). J gave up 6 bases and V 7 bases, and 5 bases lay outside the gene matches. CDR3 sequence: CASKPGTGGEQYF. As DNA, the CDR3 is TGTGCCAGCAAACCCGGGACAGGGGGCGAGCAGTACTTC.

The chain joins TRBV2 to TRBJ1-1, with D unclear. Germline CDR1 SNHLY, CDR2 FYNNEI. Trimming stripped 8 bases from V and 5 bases from J, with 12 bases between. This CDR3 comprises 12 residues. The CDR3 is CASRGLGTEAFF. The DNA of the CDR3 is TGTGCCAGCCGAGGGCTGGGGACTGAAGCTTTCTTT.

The CDR3 here is CATSRPAGVAGGYETQYF. The CDR3 nucleotides read TGTGCCACCAGCAGACCCGCGGGGGTAGCGGGAGGGTATGAGACCCAGTACTTC. The genes are TRBV15 and TRBJ2-5; TRBD2 matches 11 bases. The CDR3 covers 18 residues. Trimming removed 2 bases from V and 5 bases from J; junction bases left unmatched: 13. CDR1 is LNHNV, CDR2 YYDKDF, per germline (reference sequence). Full variable domain (rest looked up from reference TRBV15 and TRBJ2-5): DAMVIQNPRYQVTQFGKPVTLSCSQTLNHNVMYWYQQKSSQAPKLLFHYYDKDFNNEADTPDNFQSRRPNTSFCFLDIRSPGLGDTAMYLCATSRPAGVAGGYETQYFGPGTRLLVL.

CDR3 sequence: CASSTMTTLEGYTF. CDR3 DNA: TGCGCCAGCTCTACAATGACTACCTTGGAGGGCTACACCTTC. The chain employs TRBV5-1 and TRBJ1-2, with no clear D. The CDR3 is 14 residues long. Germline CDR1 is SGHRS and CDR2 is YFSETQ. V was pared by 7 bases and J by 8 bases, with 21 bases between.

The chain links TRBV6-6 to TRBJ1-1; TRBD1 matches at 9 bases. Germline-derived CDR1 and CDR2 are MNHNY and SVGAGI (reference sequence). V shed 8 bases, J shed 1 base, and the junction held 5 bases outside the gene matches. The CDR3 loop spans 14 amino acids. The chain's CDR3 is CASGDRVTNTEAFF. The CDR3 DNA follows: TGTGCCAGCGGGGACAGGGTAACGAACACTGAAGCTTTCTTT.